This T cell receptor beta chain was retrieved from a study of cytomegalovirus exposure and HLA in healthy donors (dated by TCRdb to the late 2010s). Describing the broader study: An earlier analysis of fewer than 750 of the donors reported roughly 300 Gb of sequence data and approximately 120 million unique TCR beta sequences obtained from about 200 million T cells. An early release that covered approximately 600 HLA-typed donors contained approximately 300 gigabases of sequencing data and tens of millions of unique TCR sequences. The genetic ancestry cluster associated with self-reported Caucasian donors included around four fifths of the 300 to 400 genotyped donors. The study was designed to test whether signatures of past pathogen exposure could be identified by cataloging public T cell receptors. The T cell repertoires of 666 subjects were profiled by immunosequencing and related to cytomegalovirus serostatus. A separate validation cohort of roughly 110 different subjects was used in addition to the approximately 610-subject first cohort. The study combined high-throughput TCR immunosequencing, statistical association of individual TCRs with disease status, and machine learning to predict cytomegalovirus infection status. In a later analysis, previously published TCR beta repertoires from some 640 donors were re-analyzed and high-resolution HLA genotyping was added so that TCR occurrence patterns could be studied. Rather than using new phenotypic data, the later analysis identified candidate immune exposures from TCR beta sequences and from how often those sequences occurred across donors. In an earlier analysis of 550 to 700 of the donors, high-throughput TCR beta sequencing was used to judge whether each TCR beta V gene segment behaved as functional or pseudogenic. Alongside the repertoire data, information on donor age, sex, ethnicity and CMV serostatus was compiled. In a later genetic analysis, genome-wide SNP genotypes for about 60% of the 666 donors were used, and that subset was treated as a discovery cohort. Every repertoire in the discovery cohort had been generated on one and the same sequencing platform. HLA typing included class I and class II loci at four-digit resolution. Typing coverage differed by locus: A, B, C, DRB1 and DQB1 were typed in about 620-640 donors, DQA1 in about 510, DPA1 in 600 to 610, and DPB1 in just under 490. A handful of DR-DQ haplotypes were handled as single units for association and clustering because linkage in the cohort was strong. Across some 400 genotyped donors of the cohort, an average of roughly 250,000 unique TCR beta nucleotide sequences per donor were sequenced, and 15% to 20% of those sequences were non-productive.

The method was the immunoSEQ multiplex PCR assay. For the multiplex PCR, a mixture combining 60 forward primers for TCR Vbeta segments and 13 reverse primers for TCR Jbeta segments was used. A multiplex PCR assay on genomic DNA amplified the CDR3 region of rearranged TCR beta genes. The amplified TCR beta libraries were sequenced on the Illumina HiSeq System as 87-base-pair reads. The paper's data handling went like this. A later analysis counted approximately 74 million unique TCR beta chains across the 500 to 850 repertoires, and 10 million to 11 million of these chains were shared by at least two donors. Raw reads were error-corrected and collapsed into unique sequences by a nearest-neighbor algorithm in which closely related sequences were merged to remove PCR and sequencing errors. Alignment of CDR3 sequences to IMGT reference sequences was used to assign V, D and J gene segments. For a sequence to be retained, a match of at least six nucleotides was required to both a V gene segment and a J gene segment. Rearrangements were classified as productive when the CDR3 lacked stop codons and remained in frame with V and J, and all other rearrangements were classified as non-productive. CDR3 was defined according to IMGT convention as the region running from the second conserved V-encoded cysteine to the conserved J-encoded phenylalanine. Sequences without an unambiguous match to a single V gene segment were excluded from the earlier analysis of about 600 of the donors. An earlier analysis of approximately 590 of the donors classified V segments as functional when productive rearrangements were above 56.7% and as segregating when the standard deviation between donors was above 5%. A statistical classification framework was developed to diagnose cytomegalovirus status using the catalog of TCR beta chain sequences. A later analysis assigned V and J genes by comparing TCR nucleotide sequences with IMGT/GENE-DB human TR gene sequences. The TCRdist pipeline was used in a later analysis to assign CDR3 sequences and most-parsimonious VDJ recombination scenarios. In a later analysis, each TCR beta chain was defined by its CDR3 amino acid sequence together with its V-gene family, and reads without a unique V-gene family were excluded. In a later analysis, 500 to 700 highly shared, low-generation-probability nucleotide sequences were removed to address suspected cross-contamination and a sequencing artifact. For each public chain, a later analysis derived a clonal expansion index from normalized ranks of inferred template counts within each repertoire. Generation probabilities in a later analysis came from a VDJ recombination model fitted to out-of-frame rearrangements, and those results were checked against IGoR. A later analysis scored TCR-TCR, TCR-HLA and TCR-CMV co-occurrence with hypergeometric tests, applying a repertoire-size bias correction to TCR pairs. In a later analysis, false discovery rates were estimated by permuting HLA or CMV assignments 20 times. A later analysis grouped co-occurring TCRs with DBSCAN, adding TCRdist sequence similarity when clustering within HLA-allele-positive subsets. Co-occurrence clustering excluded repertoires with fewer than 30,000 or more than 120,000 public chains, plus five with anomalous nucleotide sharing. Here the immuneACCESS table is served through TCRdb, limited to in-frame sequences with V and J called. Missing clones are a known gap in these copies; in checked studies unresolved V genes cover under half, and the rest lacks a known reason. V and J calls and clone size are copied from that table; D and trimming were computed from the DNA. The sample table lists tens of thousands of clones, roughly 84% of them with a count of one. Roughly 1.5% of the sample is in the top ten clones.

The paper as a whole reports these results and caveats: An association between a missense DCLRE1C variant and V-gene and J-gene trimming of TCR beta chains was found in a later genetic analysis and replicated in an independent cohort. The 87-base-pair reads could not distinguish some IMGT-functional V segments, including TRBV6-2 and TRBV6-3, so those segments were excluded. Specific HLA alleles were associated with over 15,000 TCR beta sequences at a false discovery rate of 0.05 in a later analysis. A few of the identified cytomegalovirus-associated TCR beta chains were confirmed in vitro to be specific for cytomegalovirus antigens. Approximately 18 rarely observed V segments, including chromosome 9 orphons, were excluded from the earlier analysis of about 500 of the donors because counts were too low. A later analysis found that TCR association rates varied across HLA loci, with DRB1 alleles showing the most associated TCRs and HLA-C alleles the fewest. In a later analysis, several top co-occurrence clusters were reported to appear linked to parvovirus B19, influenza, CMV and Epstein-Barr virus. Correlated functional status among segregating V segments might reflect linkage disequilibrium, but an unknown experimental factor could not be ruled out. An earlier analysis of around 540 of the donors showed that most TCR beta V segments appeared in productive rearrangements either about 87% or about 30% of the time, which broadly matched IMGT annotations. The presence/absence analyses assumed that sequencing depth was roughly uniform across donors, and that assumption may not be true. Because some donors lacked HLA typing at each locus, the association tests relied only on the typed subset. Strong co-occurrence of HLA alleles, especially DR and DQ, made assigning TCR associations to individual alleles difficult. According to a later analysis, most CMV-associated TCR beta chains appeared to be HLA-restricted, and the HLA associations seemed to be driven largely by CMV exposure. In this cohort, only TCR beta chains were sequenced, and detectable features were limited by the absence of alpha or paired-chain data. The only immune exposure information available for the cohort was CMV serostatus. The sequencing pipeline was judged likely to have produced a cluster of highly shared sequence variants as a technical artifact. According to the authors, the approach could potentially be generalized to other disease states and immunological phenotypes. In a later genetic analysis, fewer N-insertions in productive TCRs were reported among donors in an Asian-associated ancestry cluster than the approximately 670-donor mean. A further reported finding was that TCR beta sequences accurately predicted the HLA-A and HLA-B alleles for most subjects in the first cohort. In both the original and validation cohorts, the classifier was reported to diagnose cytomegalovirus status with high specificity and sensitivity. A total of around 150 TCR beta chains were listed by the study as associated with cytomegalovirus. Most TCR sequences were seen in very few donors, while some public TCRs were found in many individuals. Compared with equally common non-associated chains, HLA-associated TCR beta chains in a later analysis were more clonally expanded and had lower generation probabilities.

CDR3 length: 15 amino acids, cysteine to phenylalanine. Only the CDR3 DNA is retained, 45 bases long and in frame from the first base. Taken from the germline V gene (reference sequence), the CDR1 and CDR2 loops are GTSNPN and SVGIG. At the junction V is shortened by 0 bases and J by 4 bases, with 15 bases in between. In total, fewer than 750 healthy bone marrow donors made up the cohort. All cohort members were sampled while nominally healthy, although unrecorded immune exposures were likely present. Of the roughly 670 cohort members, about 290 had a positive CMV serostatus and just over 350 had a negative one, while no CMV serostatus was recorded for the donor. Every donor gave a peripheral blood sample, and the peripheral blood mononuclear cells from that sample were used for TCR beta sequencing. The Qiagen DNeasy Blood Extraction Kit was used to extract genomic DNA from the blood cell samples.

Note on this clone: Which antigen it targets is not known. No much larger clone is present one base from it, and per-base qualities are unavailable.

In this chain, TRBV30 is recombined with TRBJ1-2; the D gene is perhaps TRBD1, on 6 matching bases. The specimen sequenced was PBMCs. This receptor was obtained from a human donor in good health. The nucleotide sequence reads as follows: TGTGCCTGGAGTGTACGTCGGGGGGCTAGCTATGGCTACACCTTC. Its amino acids are CAWSVRRGASYGYTF. This CDR3, with the reference TRBV30 and TRBJ1-2 proteins standing in past its ends, gives the full variable domain SQTIHQWPATLVQPVGSPLSLECTVEGTSNPNLYWYRQAAGRGLQLLFYSVGIGQISSEVPQNLSASRPQDRQFILSSKKLLLSDSGFYLCAWSVRRGASYGYTFGSGTRLTVV.